The 20 T cell receptor beta chains below come from one sample, sequenced in a study of T cells in Graves' hyperthyroidism and ophthalmopathy. RNA transcripts yielded amplified TCR beta CDR3 regions. RT-PCR in the first round (using the HTBI primer set) targeted the TCR CDR3. TCRdb analysed the multiplex PCR reads with MiXCR anew, one entry per CDR3 protein. This table holds nearly 750,000 distinct CDR3 sequences, about a third found once. The source material was blood. The receptors originated from a woman aged 40 to 55 with Graves' hyperthyroidism.

This clonotype has at least ten counts. This chain joins TRBV24-1 and TRBJ1-2; TRBD1 is a possible D gene (5 bases). CDR1 and CDR2 from the germline V gene are KGHDR and SFDVKD. V lost 7 bases, J lost 4 bases, and 9 bases lay in between. This CDR3 is built from 12 residues. The CDR3 here is CATSLDSYGYTF. The CDR3 bases are TGTGCCACCAGCCTTGACAGCTATGGCTACACCTTC.

J is TRBJ1-4 and V is TRBV25-1; 7 bases map to TRBD1. This CDR3 has 13 amino acids. The ends lost 11 bases at V and 8 bases at J; junction bases unmatched: 11. The germline CDR1 and CDR2 sequences are MGHDK and SYGVNS. CDR3: CAEPDRVGEKLFF. CDR3 in DNA: TGTGCCGAGCCCGACAGGGTGGGAGAAAAACTGTTTTTT. The variable domain in full, with the rest retrieved from reference TRBV25-1 and TRBJ1-4, is EADIYQTPRYLVIGTGKKITLECSQTMGHDKMYWYQQDPGMELHLIHYSYGVNSTEKGDLSSESTVSRIRTEHFPLTLESARPSHTSQYLCAEPDRVGEKLFFGSGTQLSVL.

This clonotype was picked up many times. The chain employs TRBV7-2 and TRBJ2-7, with D perhaps TRBD2 (7 bases). The CDR3 loop spans 12 amino acids. Trimming took 5 bases from V and 8 from J, leaving 13 bases between them. Germline loops: CDR1 SGHTA, CDR2 FQGNSA. CDR3 amino acids: CASSPQRDKQYF. Written as DNA, the CDR3 is TGTGCCAGCAGCCCTCAGCGGGACAAGCAGTACTTC.

The J gene is TRBJ1-5, the V gene TRBV2; D perhaps matches TRBD1 (5 bases). This CDR3 spans 17 amino acids. The V end lost 4 bases, the J end lost 3 bases, and 19 bases lay between the germline ends. Germline CDR1 reads SNHLY; CDR2 reads FYNNEI. The CDR3, as DNA: TGTGCCAGCAGTGCTAGGGGACCCCAGGGCAACAATCAGCCCCAGCATTTT. It specifies CASSARGPQGNNQPQHF.

In its sample, this clonotype was seen many times. The chain couples TRBV20-1 to TRBJ2-7; tentative D call: TRBD1 (6 bases). V was clipped by 4 bases and J by 3 bases, with 10 bases between them. CDR1 DFQATT and CDR2 SNEGSKA come from the germline V gene (reference sequence). This CDR3 is 12 amino acids long. CDR3: CSATGQDYEQYF. The CDR3 DNA reads as TGCAGTGCTACGGGACAAGACTACGAGCAGTACTTC.

This rearrangement joins TRBV9 to TRBJ2-7; D may be TRBD1 or TRBD2 (5 bases each). The CDR3 loop spans 17 amino acids. CDR1 and CDR2 (germline): SGDLS, YYNGEE. V was shortened by 5 bases and J by 0 bases, with 21 bases between the two germline ends. CDR3 sequence: CASSFNSRGPSSYEQYF. CDR3 DNA sequence: TGTGCCAGCAGTTTCAACAGCCGGGGCCCTAGCTCCTACGAGCAGTACTTC.

This chain uses TRBV20-1 with TRBJ1-1; D not resolved. Germline CDR1 and CDR2: DFQATT and SNEGSKA (reference sequence). V lost 2 bases to trimming and J lost 3 bases, with 19 bases between them. The CDR3 totals 16 residues. DNA of the CDR3: TGCAGTGCTAGACCCCTCGCCCCAGGCGGGTACACTGAAGCTTTCTTT. This encodes CSARPLAPGGYTEAFF.

This clonotype has a single count. This could be a read error, since a much larger clone is one nucleotide away. The chain employs TRBV7-9 and TRBJ2-7, with no clear D. The CDR3 runs 12 residues. Germline CDR1 and CDR2: SEHNR and FQNEAQ (reference sequence). CDR3 DNA sequence: TGTGCCAGCAACTTAGTAGAACCTATGCAGTACTTC. Amino acids: CASNLVEPMQYF.

The chain recombines TRBV12-3 or TRBV12-4 with TRBJ2-7; the match to TRBD1 covers 10 bases. The CDR3 has 15 residues. V shed 5 bases, J shed 5 bases, and the junction held 9 bases outside the gene matches. CDR3 nucleotides: TGTGCCAGCAGTCAAACCGGGACAGGGGTCAACGAGCAGTACTTC. This translates into CASSQTGTGVNEQYF.

The CDR3 loop reads CASSRATGGAGGELFF. Here the CDR3 DNA reads TGTGCCAGCAGCCGAGCCACAGGGGGCGCAGGCGGGGAGCTGTTTTTT. This sequence joins TRBV19 and TRBJ2-2; 9 nucleotides align to TRBD1. From germline, CDR1 is LNHDA and CDR2 SQIVND (reference sequence). J lost 7 bases, V lost 9 bases, and 15 bases had no gene match. The CDR3 consists of 16 residues. Full variable domain (outside the CDR3, taken from reference TRBV19 and TRBJ2-2): DGGITQSPKYLFRKEGQNVTLSCEQNLNHDAMYWYRQDPGQGLRLIYYSQIVNDFQKGDIAEGYSVSREKKESFPLTVTSAQKNPTAFYLCASSRATGGAGGELFFGEGSRLTVL.

This chain uses TRBV6-5 with TRBJ1-2; TRBD1 matches at 7 bases. The CDR3 loop spans 14 amino acids. The V segment lost 5 bases and the J segment 4 bases; nucleotides outside the gene matches: 7. Looked up from germline, CDR1 is MNHEY and CDR2 is SVGAGI. CDR3 DNA sequence: TGTGCCAGCAGTCCCTCGGACAGGCCCTATGGCTACACCTTC. It is translated as CASSPSDRPYGYTF.

The gene calls are TRBV6-2 or TRBV6-3 and TRBJ2-7, with TRBD1 identical over 8 bases. The CDR3 totals 12 residues. With 5 bases clipped from V and 6 bases from J, the junction kept 3 bases outside the gene matches. Germline V gene lookup returns CDR1 MNHEY and CDR2 SVGEGT. The CDR3 sequence is CASSRTGIEQYF. The CDR3 DNA sequence: TGTGCCAGCAGTAGGACAGGGATCGAGCAGTACTTC.

In this sample, this clonotype turned up once. CDR3 DNA sequence: TGTGCCAGCAGCTTACGGCTGACCGGGGACGAAAAACTGTTTTTT. It translates to CASSLRLTGDEKLFF. The chain joins TRBV7-9 to TRBJ1-4; D possibly corresponds to TRBD1 (5 bases). Germline-derived CDR1 and CDR2 are SEHNR and FQNEAQ (reference sequence). Trimming cost V 2 bases and J 8 bases, with 15 bases left between them. This CDR3 has 15 residues.

This clonotype was observed many times. DNA of the CDR3: TGTGCCAGCAGTGAAGGTAATGGCTACACCTTC. This translates into CASSEGNGYTF. The rearrangement joins TRBV2 to TRBJ1-2; D is uncertain. The CDR3 consists of 11 residues. Trimming pared 1 base from V and 6 bases from J, leaving 3 bases between. Germline CDR1 is SNHLY and CDR2 is FYNNEI.

This clonotype was counted ten times or more. The rearrangement joins TRBV5-8 to TRBJ1-2; TRBD1 matches at 8 bases. Germline V gene data show CDR1 as SGHTS and CDR2 as YDEGEE. The CDR3 length is 14 residues. The trim removed 4 bases at V and 4 bases at J, leaving 6 bases unmatched. The CDR3 reads CASSGGQGIYGYTF. CDR3 DNA sequence: TGTGCCAGCAGCGGCGGACAGGGAATCTATGGCTACACCTTC. Drawing the rest from reference TRBV5-8 and TRBJ1-2, the complete variable domain is EAGVTQSPTHLIKTRGQQATLRCSPISGHTSVYWYQQALGLGLQFLLWYDEGEERNRGNFPPRFSGRQFPNYSSELNVNALELEDSALYLCASSGGQGIYGYTFGSGTRLTVV.

The chain carries TRBV10-3 and TRBJ2-5; 9 positions agree with TRBD1. CDR1 and CDR2 from the germline V gene are ENHRY and SYGVKD. This CDR3 has 18 residues. Losses at the gene ends were 10 bases for V and 3 bases for J; bases not matched to a gene: 21. CDR3 nucleotides: TGTGCCAGCACCAAAAAGGTCTCGGGACAGGGAGGAAAAGAGACCCAGTACTTC. Its protein product is CASTKKVSGQGGKETQYF.

The chain recombines TRBV2 with TRBJ1-1; 7 positions match TRBD1. The CDR3 loop spans 16 amino acids. In germline, CDR1 is SNHLY, CDR2 FYNNEI. The trim removed 6 bases at V and 6 bases at J, leaving 16 bases unmatched. CDR3 sequence reads: CASSVWTGQGTAEAFF. The CDR3 DNA reads as TGTGCCAGCAGCGTATGGACAGGCCAGGGGACAGCTGAAGCTTTCTTT. Based on the CDR3 plus reference TRBV2 and TRBJ1-1, the full variable domain is EPEVTQTPSHQVTQMGQEVILRCVPISNHLYFYWYRQILGQKVEFLVSFYNNEISEKSEIFDDQFSVERPDGSNFTLKIRSTKLEDSAMYFCASSVWTGQGTAEAFFGQGTRLTVV.

The genes are TRBV6-5 and TRBJ2-5, with D maybe TRBD2 (6 bases). Trimming left V 6 bases short and J 2 bases short, with 16 bases between. The CDR3 loop spans 15 amino acids. In germline, CDR1 is MNHEY, CDR2 SVGAGI. The CDR3: CASSLVGRWQETQYF. The CDR3 DNA follows: TGTGCCAGCAGCTTAGTAGGGAGGTGGCAAGAGACCCAGTACTTC.

Many counts were recorded for this clonotype. This rearrangement joins TRBV7-2 to TRBJ1-2; unclear D gene. Germline CDR1 and CDR2: SGHTA and FQGNSA. The ends were cut back, 5 bases at V and 1 base at J, with 14 bases in the middle. This CDR3 has 15 residues. CDR3 sequence reads: CASSRPALFNYGYTF. For the CDR3, the DNA is TGTGCCAGCAGCCGCCCGGCCCTATTTAACTATGGCTACACCTTC. The variable domain in full, with the rest retrieved from reference TRBV7-2 and TRBJ1-2, is GAGVSQSPSNKVTEKGKDVELRCDPISGHTALYWYRQSLGQGLEFLIYFQGNSAPDKSGLPSDRFSAERTGGSVSTLTIQRTQQEDSAVYLCASSRPALFNYGYTFGSGTRLTVV.

J is TRBJ2-7 and V is TRBV12-3 or TRBV12-4; D tentatively reads TRBD1 or TRBD2 (6 bases each). V lost 4 bases to trimming and J lost 7 bases, with 23 bases between them. The CDR3 has 16 amino acids. As DNA, the CDR3 is TGTGCCAGCAGTTCAGGAGGGGGTTGGGACCCCGGGGAGCAGTACTTC. Encoded protein: CASSSGGGWDPGEQYF.